This TCR beta chain originates from a study of T cell changes during pregnancy in multiple sclerosis. The table came from immunoSEQ multiplex PCR; TCRdb's copy has only in-frame clones and leaves some out. The sample lists approximately 30,000 clones, 87% occurring once. This sample comprised CD8+ T cells from peripheral blood mononuclear cells, obtained before pregnancy. This sequence originates from a female donor with multiple sclerosis, enrolled in a pregnancy study.

The CDR3 coding sequence is TGTGCCAGCAGTTCGATACAGGGGGCTATAAAGGGCACTGAAGCTTTCTTT. Translated, it gives CASSSIQGAIKGTEAFF. V gene TRBV28 combines with J gene TRBJ1-1, with TRBD1 identical over 9 bases. Germline values: CDR1 MDHEN, CDR2 SYDVKM. V lost 4 bases and J lost 4; bases outside the gene matches: 13. This CDR3 has 17 residues.